A selection of T cell receptor beta chains follows, all from one sample in a study of blood T cell repertoires in COVID-19. The table came from immunoSEQ multiplex PCR; TCRdb's copy has only in-frame clones and leaves some out. The table records over 130,000 clones, roughly 79% of them present only once. Source material: PBMCs or T cells enriched from blood (not recorded which). Receptors originate from a woman aged 45 to 65 who had recovered from COVID-19. CDR3s include the opening cysteine and the closing phenylalanine or tryptophan. The D gene is left open where the match is weak. For some rows the clone size is stated as once, few or many, or as a class when expanded; others skip it.

>TRBJ2-7|.|TRBD1|TRBV9
TGTGCCAGCAGCCCTGGACAGGCCTCGCTCTACGAGCAGTACTTC
CASSPGQASLYEQYF
>TRBJ2-3|.|.|TRBV10-3
TGTGCCATCAGTGAGTCGGCCTCAGGGGCAGATACGCAGTATTTT
CAISESASGADTQYF
>TRBJ2-6|.|.|TRBV11-1
TGTGCCAGCAGCCAGGGCAGCTCTGGGGCCAACGTCCTGACTTTC
CASSQGSSGANVLTF
>TRBJ2-1|.|.|TRBV6-1
TGTGCCAGCAGTGAAATATGGAGTGAGCAGTTCTTC
CASSEIWSEQFF
>TRBJ2-1|.|.|TRBV1
TGCACCAGCAGCCAAGAAGGACTAGCGGGAGTCAAGGGGCGCAATGAGCAGTTCTTC
CTSSQEGLAGVKGRNEQFF
>TRBJ2-5|.|.|TRBV19
TGTGCCAGTAGTAGAACAGAGGGTGAGACCCAGTACTTC
CASSRTEGETQYF
>TRBJ1-2|.|.|TRBV7-9
TGTGCCAGCAGCTTCCCAAACGAGTACGGCTACACCTTC
CASSFPNEYGYTF
>TRBJ2-1|.|TRBD2|TRBV11-3
TGTGCCAGCAGCTCACCCCAGGGACTACGGGCCCCAGGGCAGTTCTTC
CASSSPQGLRAPGQFF
>TRBJ1-1|few|.|TRBV10-3
TGTGCCATCAGTGCGGGACTAAGGAACACTGAAGCTTTCTTT
CAISAGLRNTEAFF
>TRBJ1-1|.|.|TRBV11-2
TGTGCCAGCAGCTCAGTGAACACTGAAGCTTTCTTT
CASSSVNTEAFF
>TRBJ2-1|.|TRBD2|TRBV3-1/TRBV3-2
TGTGCCAGCAGCCAGGGGACTAGCGGCTTCTCCTACAATGAGCAGTTCTTC
CASSQGTSGFSYNEQFF
>TRBJ1-1|once|TRBD1|TRBV19
TGTGCCAGTAGTATGGGACAGCCGAACACTGAAGCTTTCTTT
CASSMGQPNTEAFF
>TRBJ1-3|once|.|TRBV5-6
TGTGCCAGCAGCTTGGAAGGGGTCCACACCATATATTTT
CASSLEGVHTIYF
>TRBJ2-3|.|TRBD2|TRBV2
TGTGCCAGCAGTAGAGCGGGAGTTACAGATACGCAGTATTTT
CASSRAGVTDTQYF
>TRBJ1-5|few|.|TRBV30
TGTGCCGTGGGGTGGGGACACGATCAGCCCCAGCATTTT
CAVGWGHDQPQHF
>TRBJ1-4|few|TRBD1|TRBV5-5
TGTGCCAGCAGCTTGGCAGGGGGCAGGAGGGAAAAACTGTTTTTT
CASSLAGGRREKLFF
>TRBJ2-2|.|TRBD2|TRBV2
TGTGCCAGCATTAGCGGGGGGCTAGGCACCGGGGAGCTGTTTTTT
CASISGGLGTGELFF
>TRBJ1-5|.|.|TRBV6-5
TGTGCCAGCAGCCATGACAGAAATCAGCCCCAGCATTTT
CASSHDRNQPQHF
>TRBJ2-7|.|TRBD2|TRBV6-4
TGTGCCAGCATGGGAGGGAGCTACGAGCAGTACTTC
CASMGGSYEQYF
>TRBJ2-7|.|TRBD1|TRBV6-5
TGTGCCAGCTCGGGACAGATCTCCTACGAGCAGTACTTC
CASSGQISYEQYF
>TRBJ1-1|.|TRBD1|TRBV7-3
TGTGCCAGCAGCATATCCGGGACAGAGAACACTGAAGCTTTCTTT
CASSISGTENTEAFF
>TRBJ1-4|.|.|TRBV5-1
TGCGCCAGCAGCTTGTTTACAACTAATGAAAAACTGTTTTTT
CASSLFTTNEKLFF